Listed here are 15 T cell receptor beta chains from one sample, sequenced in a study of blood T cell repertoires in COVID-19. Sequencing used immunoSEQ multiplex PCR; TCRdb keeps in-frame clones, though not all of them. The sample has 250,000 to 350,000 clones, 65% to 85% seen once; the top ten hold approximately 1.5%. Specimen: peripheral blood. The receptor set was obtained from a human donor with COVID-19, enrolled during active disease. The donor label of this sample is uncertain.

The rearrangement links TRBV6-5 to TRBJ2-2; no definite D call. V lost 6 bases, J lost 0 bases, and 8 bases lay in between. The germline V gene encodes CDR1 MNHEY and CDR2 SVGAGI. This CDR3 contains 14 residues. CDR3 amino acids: CASRTTTNTGELFF. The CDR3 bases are TGTGCCAGCAGAACAACGACGAACACCGGGGAGCTGTTTTTT.

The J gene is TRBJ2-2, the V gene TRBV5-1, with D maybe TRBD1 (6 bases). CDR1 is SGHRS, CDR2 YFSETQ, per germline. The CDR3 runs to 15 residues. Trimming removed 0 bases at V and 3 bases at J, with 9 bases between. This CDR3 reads CASSLETGDTGELFF. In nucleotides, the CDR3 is TGCGCCAGCAGCTTGGAGACAGGAGACACCGGGGAGCTGTTTTTT. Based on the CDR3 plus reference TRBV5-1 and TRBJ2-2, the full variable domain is KAGVTQTPRYLIKTRGQQVTLSCSPISGHRSVSWYQQTPGQGLQFLFEYFSETQRNKGNFPGRFSGRQFSNSRSEMNVSTLELGDSALYLCASSLETGDTGELFFGEGSRLTVL.

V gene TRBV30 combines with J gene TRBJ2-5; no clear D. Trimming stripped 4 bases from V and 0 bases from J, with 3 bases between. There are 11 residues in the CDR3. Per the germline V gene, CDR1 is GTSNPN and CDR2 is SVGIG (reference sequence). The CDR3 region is CAWNNQETQYF. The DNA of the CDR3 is TGTGCCTGGAATAACCAAGAGACCCAGTACTTC. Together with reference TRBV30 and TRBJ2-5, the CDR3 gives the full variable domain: SQTIHQWPATLVQPVGSPLSLECTVEGTSNPNLYWYRQAAGRGLQLLFYSVGIGQISSEVPQNLSASRPQDRQFILSSKKLLLSDSGFYLCAWNNQETQYFGPGTRLLVL.

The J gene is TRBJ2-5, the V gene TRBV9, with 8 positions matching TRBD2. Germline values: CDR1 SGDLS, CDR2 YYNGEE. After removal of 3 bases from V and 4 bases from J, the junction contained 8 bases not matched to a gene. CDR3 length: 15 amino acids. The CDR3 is CASSEGAGDGETQYF. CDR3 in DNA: TGTGCCAGCAGCGAGGGAGCGGGAGACGGAGAGACCCAGTACTTC.

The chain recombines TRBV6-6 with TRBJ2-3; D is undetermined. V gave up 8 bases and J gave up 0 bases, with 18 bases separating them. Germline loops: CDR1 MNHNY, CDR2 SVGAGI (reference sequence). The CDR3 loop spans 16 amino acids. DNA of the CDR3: TGTGCCAGCCCCCCAAGAGCAATTTATAGCACAGATACGCAGTATTTT. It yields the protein CASPPRAIYSTDTQYF.

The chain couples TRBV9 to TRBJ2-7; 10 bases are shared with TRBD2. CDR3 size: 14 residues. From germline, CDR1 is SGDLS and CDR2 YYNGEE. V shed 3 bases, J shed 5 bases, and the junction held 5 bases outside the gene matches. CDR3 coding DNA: TGTGCCAGCAGCGATCGACTAGCGGGTGACGAGCAGTACTTC. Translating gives CASSDRLAGDEQYF.

The CDR3 coding sequence is TGTGCCAGCAGCTTGGACGCTAGCGGGGGGCAGACCCAGTACTTC. This encodes CASSLDASGGQTQYF. This chain joins TRBV5-4 and TRBJ2-5, with 11 nucleotides matching TRBD2. The J segment lost 6 bases and the V segment lost 0 bases, leaving 4 bases of the junction unmatched. The germline V gene has CDR1 SGHNT and CDR2 YYREEE (reference sequence). The CDR3 is 15 amino acids.

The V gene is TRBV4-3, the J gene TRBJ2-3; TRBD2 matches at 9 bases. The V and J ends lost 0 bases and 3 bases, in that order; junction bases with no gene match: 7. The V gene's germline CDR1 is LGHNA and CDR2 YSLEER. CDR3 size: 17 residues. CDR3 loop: CASSQEGALAGTDTQYF. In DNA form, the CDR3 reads TGCGCCAGCAGCCAAGAAGGAGCGCTAGCGGGAACAGATACGCAGTATTTT.

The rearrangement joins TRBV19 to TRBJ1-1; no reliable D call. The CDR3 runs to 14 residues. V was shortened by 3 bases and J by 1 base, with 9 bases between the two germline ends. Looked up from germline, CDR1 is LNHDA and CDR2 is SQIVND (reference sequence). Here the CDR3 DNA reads TGTGCCAGTAGTATTAATCTCCCGAACACTGAAGCTTTCTTT. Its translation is CASSINLPNTEAFF. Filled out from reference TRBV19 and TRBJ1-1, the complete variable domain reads DGGITQSPKYLFRKEGQNVTLSCEQNLNHDAMYWYRQDPGQGLRLIYYSQIVNDFQKGDIAEGYSVSREKKESFPLTVTSAQKNPTAFYLCASSINLPNTEAFFGQGTRLTVV.

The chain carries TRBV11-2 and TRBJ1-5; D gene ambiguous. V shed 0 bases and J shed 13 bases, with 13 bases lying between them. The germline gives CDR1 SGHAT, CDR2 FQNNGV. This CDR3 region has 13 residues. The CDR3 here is CASSLDLRGRQHF. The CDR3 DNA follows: TGTGCCAGCAGCTTAGATCTACGGGGTCGTCAGCATTTT.

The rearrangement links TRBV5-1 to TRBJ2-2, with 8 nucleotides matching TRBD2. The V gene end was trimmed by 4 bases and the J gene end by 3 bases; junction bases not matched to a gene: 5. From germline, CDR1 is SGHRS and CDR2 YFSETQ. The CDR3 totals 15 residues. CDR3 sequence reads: CASSMSGSYTGELFF. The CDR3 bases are TGCGCCAGCAGCATGAGCGGGAGCTACACCGGGGAGCTGTTTTTT.

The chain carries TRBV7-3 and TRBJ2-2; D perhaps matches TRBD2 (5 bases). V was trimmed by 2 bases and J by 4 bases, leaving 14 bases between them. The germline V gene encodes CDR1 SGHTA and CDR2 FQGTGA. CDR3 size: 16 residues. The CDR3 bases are TGTGCCAGCAGCTTATTAAGCCTGGCGGGCACCGGGGAGCTGTTTTTT. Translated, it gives CASSLLSLAGTGELFF.

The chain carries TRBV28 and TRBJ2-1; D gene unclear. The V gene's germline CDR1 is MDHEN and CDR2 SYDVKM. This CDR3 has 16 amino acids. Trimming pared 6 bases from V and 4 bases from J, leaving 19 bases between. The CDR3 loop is CASSAWRISNYNEQFF. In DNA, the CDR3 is TGTGCCAGCAGCGCTTGGCGGATTTCCAATTACAATGAGCAGTTCTTC.

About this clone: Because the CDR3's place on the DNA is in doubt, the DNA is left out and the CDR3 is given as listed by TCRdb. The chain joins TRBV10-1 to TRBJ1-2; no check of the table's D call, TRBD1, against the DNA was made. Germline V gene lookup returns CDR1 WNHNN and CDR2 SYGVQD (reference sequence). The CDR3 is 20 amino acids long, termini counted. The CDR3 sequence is CASKDWDSGQGLQINYGYTF.

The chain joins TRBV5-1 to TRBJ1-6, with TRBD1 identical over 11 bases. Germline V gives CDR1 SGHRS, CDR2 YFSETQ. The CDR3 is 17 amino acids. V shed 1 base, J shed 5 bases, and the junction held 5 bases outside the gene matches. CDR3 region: CASSLWDRGSDNSPLHF. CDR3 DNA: TGCGCCAGCAGCTTGTGGGACAGGGGGTCGGATAATTCACCCCTCCACTTT.